These T cell receptor beta chains were read from a single sample in a study of blood T cells in healthy people across ages. TCRdb re-analysed the 5' RACE reads in MiXCR, keeping a single row per CDR3 protein. Counted here are roughly 1.5 million distinct CDR3 sequences, under 55% occurring once; the ten biggest clones make up roughly 3.7%. Sequencing was carried out using blood. These receptors all stem from a young woman in good health. The CDR3 runs from the conserved cysteine through the conserved F or W. A D gene is named only where the DNA matches it firmly. Clone size is not always given. Where it is, it says once, few, many or a class for expanded clones.

>TRBJ2-7|TRBV28|NA|TRBD1
TGTGCCAGCAGCCGTGGACAGGGACGCGACGAGCAGTACTTC
CASSRGQGRDEQYF
>TRBJ2-3|TRBV29-1|few|NA
TGCAGCGTTAGGGGATTAACTAGCACAGATACGCAGTATTTT
CSVRGLTSTDTQYF
>TRBJ2-5|TRBV20-1|NA|NA
TGCAGTGGCCCACGGGGGTGGGATGAGACCCAGTACTTC
CSGPRGWDETQYF
>TRBJ1-5|TRBV13|NA|TRBD1
TGTGCCAGCAGCCTCGGACAGGGCGGGCATCAGCCCCAGCATTTT
CASSLGQGGHQPQHF
>TRBJ2-3|TRBV12-3/TRBV12-4|NA|NA
TGTGCCAGCAGTTTAGCGCGGCTAGAGATGGATACGCAGTATTTT
CASSLARLEMDTQYF
>TRBJ1-6|TRBV12-3/TRBV12-4|NA|NA
TGTGCCAGCAGTTTAAGTGGGCGGAATAATTCACCCCTCCACTTT
CASSLSGRNNSPLHF
>TRBJ1-2|TRBV7-9|NA|NA
TGTGCCAGCAGCTTAGGTCGGACATCAGAGATGGGCTACACCTTC
CASSLGRTSEMGYTF
>TRBJ2-7|TRBV6-2/TRBV6-3|NA|NA
TGTGCCAGCAGTGCGTCTATCCGGGGCGAGCAGTACTTC
CASSASIRGEQYF
>TRBJ1-5|TRBV6-1|NA|NA
TGTGCCAGCAGTGAAGGGAGGGGGTGGGTCGGCAATCAGCCCCAGCATTTT
CASSEGRGWVGNQPQHF
>TRBJ1-1|TRBV11-2|NA|NA
TGTGCCAGCAGCACTAGGGTAGGGAACACTGAAGCTTTCTTT
CASSTRVGNTEAFF
>TRBJ2-7|TRBV7-2|NA|TRBD1
TGTGCCAGCAGCTTAGCAGGGACAGGCTACAATGAGCAGTACTTC
CASSLAGTGYNEQYF
>TRBJ2-1|TRBV6-5|NA|TRBD2
TGTGCCACCAGGCGTGCGGGAGAGTCCTACAATGAGCAGTTCTTC
CATRRAGESYNEQFF
>TRBJ1-6|TRBV7-2|NA|TRBD1
TGTGCCAGCAGCCTTCAGACAGGGAATAATTCACCCCTCCACTTT
CASSLQTGNNSPLHF
>TRBJ2-5|TRBV11-2|few|NA
TGTGCCAGCAGCTTAGGCCCTAGCATGGAGACCCAGTACTTC
CASSLGPSMETQYF
>TRBJ1-1|TRBV29-1|few|NA
TGCAGCGTTGACAGGGCAATTTCCACTGAAGCTTTCTTT
CSVDRAISTEAFF
>TRBJ1-1|TRBV4-1|few|NA
TGCGCCAGCAGCCAAGAAACGGGCTTAAAGGGGACTGAAGCTTTCTTT
CASSQETGLKGTEAFF
>TRBJ1-5|TRBV6-6|few|NA
TGTGCCAGCAGTTACTCCGACGGGAGCAATCAGCCCCAGCATTTT
CASSYSDGSNQPQHF
>TRBJ2-1|TRBV10-3|NA|NA
TGTGCCATCAGTGAAAGTCTAGGTTACGAGCAGTTCTTC
CAISESLGYEQFF
>TRBJ2-1|TRBV6-5|few|NA
TGTGCCAGCAGGAGAATAGAGAGGTATGAGCAGTTCTTC
CASRRIERYEQFF
>TRBJ2-7|TRBV27|NA|NA
TGTGCCAGCAGCCACGGAATGTGGGCCCACGAGCAGTACTTC
CASSHGMWAHEQYF
>TRBJ1-2|TRBV5-8|NA|TRBD1
TGTGCCAGCAGCGGCTGGACAGGGGGAAACTATGGCTACACCTTC
CASSGWTGGNYGYTF
>TRBJ2-3|TRBV29-1|few|NA
TGCAGCGTGGGCCAGGGGTCTGATACGCAGTATTTT
CSVGQGSDTQYF
>TRBJ1-4|TRBV6-6|NA|NA
TGTGCCAGCAGCAGGGGCGCCGTCGAAAAACTGTTTTTT
CASSRGAVEKLFF
>TRBJ1-4|TRBV28|NA|TRBD1
TGTGCCAGCACGACAGGGGCCTATGAAAAACTGTTTTTT
CASTTGAYEKLFF
>TRBJ2-1|TRBV7-2|NA|NA
TGTGCCAGCAGCGTGGCGGAGAGATACAATGAGCAGTTCTTC
CASSVAERYNEQFF
>TRBJ1-1|TRBV21-1|NA|NA
TGTGCCAGCATTCGAAGAGCGGGGCCCCGTGAAGCTTTCTTT
CASIRRAGPREAFF
>TRBJ1-5|TRBV12-3/TRBV12-4|few|NA
TGTGCCAGCAGTCCCGGGACGGCCTTTGGACCCCAGCATTTT
CASSPGTAFGPQHF
>TRBJ1-6|TRBV25-1|NA|TRBD1
TGTGCCAGCAGTGCTCGGACAGGGGCGCATAATTCACCCCTCCACTTT
CASSARTGAHNSPLHF
>TRBJ1-5|TRBV20-1|NA|NA
TGCAGTGCTAGCCAGAACGAGTATAGCAATCAGCCCCAGCATTTT
CSASQNEYSNQPQHF
>TRBJ1-2|TRBV6-6|NA|NA
TGTGCCAGCAGTTACAGGGATGGCTACACCTTC
CASSYRDGYTF
>TRBJ2-5|TRBV28|NA|TRBD1
TGTGCCAGCAGTCCCCGACAGGGAAGAGGAAAAGAGACCCAGTACTTC
CASSPRQGRGKETQYF
>TRBJ2-1|TRBV12-3/TRBV12-4|few|NA
TGTGCCAGCACCTCTGACGGGGGCTCCTACAATGAGCAGTTCTTC
CASTSDGGSYNEQFF
>TRBJ2-3|TRBV9|few|TRBD2
TGTGCCTCCACCTTGACTAGCCGCAGCACAGATACGCAGTATTTT
CASTLTSRSTDTQYF
>TRBJ2-1|TRBV6-2/TRBV6-3|NA|TRBD1
TGTGCCAGCTCGACTCTGGGACAGGGGGTCTACAATGAGCAGTTCTTC
CASSTLGQGVYNEQFF
>TRBJ1-5|TRBV20-1|NA|NA
TGCAGTGCTGGGACCCGACAGACGTCCCAGCATTTT
CSAGTRQTSQHF
>TRBJ2-1|TRBV11-2|few|TRBD1
TGTGCCAGCAGCATGGACAGGAACAATGAGCAGTTCTTC
CASSMDRNNEQFF
>TRBJ2-1|TRBV5-1|NA|NA
TGCGCCAGCAGCGACAATCCCTCCTACAATGAGCAGTTCTTC
CASSDNPSYNEQFF
>TRBJ2-3|TRBV9|NA|NA
TGTGCCAGCAGCGTAGATCAGCGGAGCACAGATACGCAGTATTTT
CASSVDQRSTDTQYF
>TRBJ2-1|TRBV6-2/TRBV6-3|NA|NA
TGTGCCAGCAGTTACCTTCCAGGGTCCGACAATGAGCAGTTCTTC
CASSYLPGSDNEQFF
>TRBJ2-1|TRBV4-1|NA|NA
TGCGCCAGCAGCCAGGGCGGGCTCCAAGAGACCCAGTTCTTC
CASSQGGLQETQFF
>TRBJ1-6|TRBV27|NA|TRBD1
TGTGCCAGCTCACTGACAGGGGTTGGTTCTTCACCCCTCCACTTT
CASSLTGVGSSPLHF
>TRBJ2-7|TRBV20-1|few|NA
TGCAGTATTCCGGGGCCCGGGGAACTCTACGAGCAGTACTTC
CSIPGPGELYEQYF
>TRBJ2-3|TRBV6-2/TRBV6-3|NA|TRBD2
TGTGCCAGCAGTTACCCGAACCTGGCGGGGGGCACAGATACGCAGTATTTT
CASSYPNLAGGTDTQYF
>TRBJ2-1|TRBV4-3|NA|TRBD1
TGCGCCAGCAGCCAAGGTTTATGGGACAGTGAGCAGTTCTTC
CASSQGLWDSEQFF
>TRBJ1-5|TRBV20-1|NA|TRBD1
TGCAGTGCTAGAGCGGCGGACAGGCCGGGCAGCAATCAGCCCCAGCATTTT
CSARAADRPGSNQPQHF
>TRBJ1-2|TRBV20-1|few|NA
TGCAGTGCTAGTAACCATGGCTATGGCTACACCTTC
CSASNHGYGYTF
>TRBJ2-5|TRBV6-2/TRBV6-3|few|TRBD1
TGTGCCAGCAGAAACAGGGGGCCTAAAGAGACCCAGTACTTC
CASRNRGPKETQYF
>TRBJ1-3|TRBV5-1|NA|NA
TGCGCCAGCAGCTTTGGAGACAGGCACTCTGGAAACACCATATATTTT
CASSFGDRHSGNTIYF
>TRBJ2-7|TRBV24-1|NA|TRBD1
TGTGCCCCGGACAGGGGACGGAGCTCCTACGAGCAGTACTTC
CAPDRGRSSYEQYF
>TRBJ2-1|TRBV7-2|NA|NA
TGTGCCAGCAGCTTAGCTCAGGGTAGGGAAAATGAGCAGTTCTTC
CASSLAQGRENEQFF
>TRBJ1-1|TRBV9|NA|NA
TGTGCCAGCACCGGACCTAGGAACACTGAAGCTTTCTTT
CASTGPRNTEAFF
>TRBJ2-7|TRBV7-2|many|NA
TGTGCCAGCAGCTTAGGTCGGGACTACGAGCAGTACTTC
CASSLGRDYEQYF
>TRBJ2-5|TRBV4-3|NA|NA
TGCGCCAGCAGCCGGCTTATTCAGGAGACCCAGTACTTC
CASSRLIQETQYF
>TRBJ1-3|TRBV6-6|NA|NA
TGTGCCAGCAGTTATGTTGGAAACTCTGGAAACACCATATATTTT
CASSYVGNSGNTIYF
>TRBJ2-3|TRBV20-1|NA|TRBD2
TGCAGTGGGGGACTAGCGACAGATACGCAGTATTTT
CSGGLATDTQYF
>TRBJ2-1|TRBV29-1|few|NA
TGCAGCGTTGCCGCAGCCAGCGATGAGCAGTTCTTC
CSVAAASDEQFF